The 27 T cell receptor beta chains presented below share a single source sample, sequenced in a study of regulatory T cells in long-lasting Graves disease. As for time point: newly diagnosed GD, antithyroid drugs for less than 3 months. There was RNA extracted from PBMCs, and the TCR library was made from it. iRepertoire HTBI primers and Arm-PCR of CDR3 regions built TCR beta libraries. TCRdb passed the multiplex PCR reads through MiXCR, listing each CDR3 protein once. This sample yields about 530,000 distinct CDR3 sequences, of which roughly a sixth are seen a single time; 25% belongs to the top ten. These data were also filed under a second study, of T cells in Graves' hyperthyroidism and ophthalmopathy.

The specimen was peripheral blood mononuclear cells (PBMCs), collected at new diagnosis, from a patient treated with antithyroid drugs. The origin of the receptors is a woman aged 40 to 65 with Graves disease.

This clonotype occurred many times. The chain is built from TRBV18 and TRBJ1-5; no clear D gene. The V end lost 2 bases, the J end lost 6 bases, and 11 bases lay between the germline ends. This CDR3 is 14 amino acids long. CDR1 and CDR2 from the germline V gene are KGHSH and LQKENI. Here the CDR3 DNA reads TGTGCCAGCTCACCAACCGTCGTTACTCAGCCCCAGCATTTT. Protein: CASSPTVVTQPQHF.

As regards this clonotype: A much larger clone lies one base from this, so it may be a read error. The chain links TRBV20-1 to TRBJ2-7, with 9 bases matching TRBD1. The V segment lost 7 bases and the J segment 7 bases; nucleotides outside the gene matches: 17. Germline V gene data show CDR1 as DFQATT and CDR2 as SNEGSKA (reference sequence). The CDR3 covers 15 residues. The CDR3 loop reads CSVAKPSQGAREQYF. As DNA, the CDR3 is TGCAGTGTCGCTAAGCCTTCACAGGGGGCGCGGGAGCAGTACTTC.

This clonotype was detected ten times or more. The chain uses TRBV30 and TRBJ1-1; D is unresolved. The CDR3 has 14 amino acids. V was clipped by 1 base and J by 3 bases, with 12 bases between them. The germline V gene has CDR1 GTSNPN and CDR2 SVGIG (reference sequence). The CDR3 reads CAWSGTVVDTEAFF. CDR3 bases: TGTGCCTGGAGTGGGACGGTCGTGGACACTGAAGCTTTCTTT.

The table lists this clonotype with many counts. This chain uses TRBV2 with TRBJ2-1, with D perhaps matching TRBD2 (5 bases). The CDR3 extends over 13 amino acids. The germline V gene encodes CDR1 SNHLY and CDR2 FYNNEI. V shed 8 bases and J shed 4 bases, with 12 bases lying between them. The DNA of the CDR3 is TGTGCCAGCGAGAGGGTGGGATACAATGAGCAGTTCTTC. Its translation is CASERVGYNEQFF.

The table lists this clonotype with many counts. The chain couples TRBV30 to TRBJ2-5; D not resolved. CDR1 is GTSNPN and CDR2 is SVGIG in the germline V gene (reference sequence). This CDR3 spans 13 amino acids. V gave up 3 bases and J gave up 1 base, with 9 bases separating them. DNA for the CDR3: TGTGCCTGGAGATCTGACGGCCAAGAGACCCAGTACTTC. It codes for CAWRSDGQETQYF.

Only a few counts were recorded for this clonotype. V gene TRBV12-3 or TRBV12-4 combines with J gene TRBJ1-2; D might be TRBD1 (5 bases). The CDR3 has 16 residues. The V gene lost 1 base and the J gene lost 1 base, with 13 bases spanning the gap. CDR3 residues: CASSLGSGMNNYGYTF. CDR3 nucleotide sequence: TGTGCCAGCAGTTTAGGGTCAGGGATGAATAACTATGGCTACACCTTC.

This clonotype was counted a few times. V gene TRBV3-1 combines with J gene TRBJ2-1; D not certain. Germline V CDR1 and CDR2: LGHDT, YNNKEL (reference sequence). The CDR3 consists of 16 residues. Between the trimmed V and J ends, which lost 2 bases and 8 bases, there was a span of 19 bases. The CDR3: CASSQKVGLLFYEQFF. CDR3 nucleotides: TGTGCCAGCAGCCAAAAGGTGGGGTTGTTATTCTATGAGCAGTTCTTC.

In its sample, this clonotype was seen many times. This chain joins TRBV5-1 and TRBJ2-7, with D maybe TRBD1 (5 bases). Germline-derived CDR1 and CDR2 are SGHRS and YFSETQ. This CDR3 is built from 14 residues. The V and J ends lost 4 bases and 0 bases respectively, with 11 bases between them. The CDR3 is CASSINRNSYEQYF. CDR3 bases: TGCGCCAGCAGCATAAACAGGAACTCCTACGAGCAGTACTTC. The whole variable domain, remainder taken from reference TRBV5-1 and TRBJ2-7, is KAGVTQTPRYLIKTRGQQVTLSCSPISGHRSVSWYQQTPGQGLQFLFEYFSETQRNKGNFPGRFSGRQFSNSRSEMNVSTLELGDSALYLCASSINRNSYEQYFGPGTRLTVT.

This clonotype was counted at least ten times. The CDR3 sequence is CAWRLPTGLAFF. The CDR3 DNA follows: TGTGCCTGGCGTCTACCTACAGGGCTAGCTTTCTTT. This chain connects TRBV30 to TRBJ1-1, with D perhaps matching TRBD1 (6 bases). The CDR3 runs 12 residues. Germline assignment: CDR1 GTSNPN and CDR2 SVGIG (reference sequence). Trimming left V 5 bases short and J 10 bases short, with 17 bases between. The full variable domain, with the rest looked up from reference TRBV30 and TRBJ1-1, is SQTIHQWPATLVQPVGSPLSLECTVEGTSNPNLYWYRQAAGRGLQLLFYSVGIGQISSEVPQNLSASRPQDRQFILSSKKLLLSDSGFYLCAWRLPTGLAFFGQGTRLTVV.

This clonotype was seen a handful of times. CDR3 sequence: CASSEDRMNTEAFF. Here the CDR3 DNA reads TGTGCCAGCAGTGAGGACCGGATGAACACTGAAGCTTTCTTT. The chain joins TRBV25-1 to TRBJ1-1; D remains ambiguous. V lost 3 bases to trimming and J lost 0 bases, with 8 bases between them. The V gene's germline CDR1 is MGHDK and CDR2 SYGVNS. This CDR3 region has 14 residues.

The CDR3, as DNA: TGTGCCAGCAGTGGAACCCCCGGACAGGGACCCCTCCACTTT. Amino acids: CASSGTPGQGPLHF. This chain uses TRBV6-1 with TRBJ1-6; 8 nucleotides line up with TRBD1. Trimming took 4 bases from V and 12 from J; bases not matched to a gene: 8. The CDR3 contains 14 residues. The V gene's germline CDR1 is MNHNS and CDR2 SASEGT.

There are many counts of this clonotype. The chain joins TRBV3-1 to TRBJ1-1, with 7 bases that match TRBD1. Germline CDR1 reads LGHDT; CDR2 reads YNNKEL (reference sequence). V gave up 4 bases and J gave up 3 bases; unmatched junction bases: 8. The CDR3 covers 15 residues. Here the CDR3 reads CASSPLQGKDTEAFF. The CDR3 DNA reads TGTGCCAGCAGCCCGTTACAGGGGAAAGACACTGAAGCTTTCTTT.

The gene calls are TRBV10-3 and TRBJ2-6, with TRBD1 as a possible D gene (8 bases). The CDR3 is 16 residues long. Trimming pared 9 bases from V and 2 bases from J, leaving 17 bases between. Germline V CDR1 and CDR2: ENHRY, SYGVKD. CDR3 sequence reads: CAISTGGGAGANVLTF. The CDR3 DNA reads as TGTGCCATTAGCACAGGGGGGGGCGCTGGGGCCAACGTCCTGACTTTC.

This clonotype has only a few counts. The CDR3 nucleotides read TGTGCCATCAGTGAGTCCGGAGGGGATACGCAGTATTTT. This translates into CAISESGGDTQYF. The V call is TRBV10-3, the J call TRBJ2-3; a weak D match, TRBD2 (6 bases). Trimming took off 0 bases at V and 6 bases at J, with 7 bases between the two ends. Per germline, CDR1 ENHRY and CDR2 SYGVKD. This CDR3 has 13 residues.

This clonotype has a handful of counts. The rearrangement uses TRBV28 and TRBJ1-5, with D unclear. The V end was cut by 1 base, the J end by 4 bases, with 8 bases between. Germline CDR1 and CDR2: MDHEN and SYDVKM. The CDR3 runs 14 residues. The DNA for the CDR3 is TGTGCCAGCAGTTTATTTATGGGTAATCAGCCCCAGCATTTT. As protein: CASSLFMGNQPQHF.

This rearrangement joins TRBV2 to TRBJ2-1; TRBD2 matches at 9 bases. There are 14 residues in the CDR3. Germline CDR1 SNHLY, CDR2 FYNNEI. Unmatched junction bases numbered 4, after V lost 6 bases and J lost 4 bases. This CDR3 is CASSRTSEYNEQFF. In DNA, the CDR3 is TGTGCCAGCAGCCGGACTAGCGAGTACAATGAGCAGTTCTTC.

This clonotype has more than one count but fewer than ten. This chain connects TRBV7-9 to TRBJ1-5, with D hard to call. V was trimmed by 0 bases and J by 6 bases, leaving 9 bases between them. CDR1 and CDR2 (germline): SEHNR, FQNEAQ (reference sequence). The CDR3 covers 14 residues. The CDR3 region has the DNA TGTGCCAGCAGCTTAGCGTCAGGTTTTCAGCCCCAGCATTTT. It specifies CASSLASGFQPQHF.

The gene calls are TRBV7-3 and TRBJ1-5, with D uncertain. The ends were cut back, 5 bases at V and 5 bases at J, with 10 bases in the middle. CDR1 is SGHTA and CDR2 is FQGTGA in the germline V gene. The CDR3 totals 13 residues. CDR3 DNA sequence: TGTGCCAGCAGCAAAACCCCTGATCAGCCCCAGCATTTT. Translated: CASSKTPDQPQHF.

This clonotype has a handful of counts. J is TRBJ2-2 and V is TRBV15; D call uncertain. Trimming cost V 1 base and J 6 bases, with 9 bases left between them. Germline lookup yields CDR1 LNHNV and CDR2 YYDKDF (reference sequence). The CDR3 has 14 residues. The CDR3, as DNA: TGTGCCACCAGCAGAGCGTCGCAGTCCGGGGAGCTGTTTTTT. It codes for CATSRASQSGELFF. The full variable domain, rest sourced from reference TRBV15 and TRBJ2-2, is DAMVIQNPRYQVTQFGKPVTLSCSQTLNHNVMYWYQQKSSQAPKLLFHYYDKDFNNEADTPDNFQSRRPNTSFCFLDIRSPGLGDTAMYLCATSRASQSGELFFGEGSRLTVL.

This clonotype was seen repeatedly, ten times or more. This chain connects TRBV28 to TRBJ2-7; a possible D gene is TRBD2 (7 bases). The CDR3 extends over 12 amino acids. With 8 bases removed from V and 4 bases from J, the gap between germline ends came to 12 bases. CDR1 is MDHEN, CDR2 SYDVKM, per germline. CDR3 sequence (DNA): TGTGCCAGCCGCAAGGGGGGGTACGAGCAGTACTTC. This codes for CASRKGGYEQYF.

The table lists this clonotype with many counts. The chain joins TRBV12-3 or TRBV12-4 to TRBJ1-2; 7 bases are a match to TRBD1. V shed 5 bases, J shed 4 bases, and the junction held 7 bases outside the gene matches. This CDR3 has 14 amino acids. The CDR3 coding sequence is TGTGCCAGCAGTGAGGGGGGACAGATCTATGGCTACACCTTC. Translation gives CASSEGGQIYGYTF.

This clonotype appeared many times. The V and J genes are TRBV2 and TRBJ1-2; no reliable D call. Trimming pared 7 bases from V and 1 base from J, leaving 13 bases between. From germline, CDR1 is SNHLY and CDR2 FYNNEI. The CDR3 runs to 14 residues. In DNA form, the CDR3 reads TGTGCCAGCATGGGAAAGGCCCGTAACTATGGCTACACCTTC. The encoded protein is CASMGKARNYGYTF.

J is TRBJ2-7 and V is TRBV12-5; 11 positions agree with TRBD2. Losses at the gene ends were 0 bases for V and 7 bases for J; bases not matched to a gene: 20. The CDR3 sequence is 20 residues long. Per germline, CDR1 LGHNT and CDR2 FRNRAP. CDR3 nucleotides: TGTGCTAGTGGTTTGGTAACTAGCGGGGGCTCAGGGAGGGACTTCAATGAGCAGTACTTC. Protein product: CASGLVTSGGSGRDFNEQYF. Full variable domain (rest looked up from reference TRBV12-5 and TRBJ2-7): DARVTQTPRHKVTEMGQEVTMRCQPILGHNTVFWYRQTMMQGLELLAYFRNRAPLDDSGMPKDRFSAEMPDATLATLKIQPSEPRDSAVYFCASGLVTSGGSGRDFNEQYFGPGTRLTVT.

This clonotype was seen at least ten times. V and J are TRBV12-3 or TRBV12-4 and TRBJ1-5; 8 nucleotides align to TRBD1. This CDR3 region has 12 residues. Trimming took 6 bases from V and 7 from J; bases not matched to a gene: 2. The CDR3 DNA reads TGTGCCAGCAGAGACAGGGGACAGCCCCAGCATTTT. Translated, it gives CASRDRGQPQHF.

This clonotype came up a few times. The CDR3 DNA reads TGTGCCACCGTAAGGGGGGCCTTCGGCTACACCTTC. This codes for CATVRGAFGYTF. J is TRBJ1-2 and V is TRBV12-3 or TRBV12-4; maybe TRBD1 (6 bases). This CDR3 is built from 12 residues. The V end lost 10 bases, the J end lost 8 bases, and 17 bases lay between the germline ends.

The chain combines TRBV29-1 with TRBJ2-3; TRBD2 aligns across 10 bases. The CDR3 loop spans 15 amino acids. The V gene's germline CDR1 is SQVTM and CDR2 ANQGSEA. The J segment lost 3 bases and the V segment lost 3 bases, leaving 6 bases of the junction unmatched. CDR3 amino acids: CSVEERGGLTDTQYF. CDR3 bases: TGCAGCGTTGAGGAGCGGGGGGGACTAACAGATACGCAGTATTTT.

The DNA of the CDR3 is TGTGCCACCGAGTTAGGCGGGGAGCTGTTTTTT. The encoded protein is CATELGGELFF. The chain uses TRBV6-1 and TRBJ2-2; no reliable D call. Trimming removed 10 bases from V and 7 bases from J, with 10 bases in between. This CDR3 has 11 residues. Germline values: CDR1 MNHNS, CDR2 SASEGT.